A single sample is the source of the 27 T cell receptor beta chains below, sequenced in a study of blood T cell repertoires in COVID-19. Repertoires were generated with immunoSEQ multiplex PCR, while TCRdb's copy carries only in-frame clones and drops some. The sample yields 230,000 or so clones, approximately 88% seen once. The sequencing sample was made of PBMCs or T cells enriched from blood (not recorded which). The receptors originated from a woman between 40 and 55 years old with acute COVID-19.

The V call is TRBV18, the J call TRBJ1-3, with 8 bases lining up with TRBD1. Germline V gene data show CDR1 as KGHSH and CDR2 as LQKENI. V shed 4 bases and J 0 bases; nucleotides not matched to a gene: 17. The CDR3 extends over 20 amino acids. CDR3 sequence reads: CASSLQSDREYSYSGNTIYF. Written as DNA, the CDR3 is TGTGCCAGCTCACTACAATCGGACAGGGAATACTCCTACTCTGGAAACACCATATATTTT.

The chain employs TRBV18 and TRBJ2-7, with 9 nucleotides matching TRBD1. Germline values: CDR1 KGHSH, CDR2 LQKENI. The CDR3 length is 13 residues. Written as DNA, the CDR3 is TGTGCCAGCTCACCCGCACAGGGGGCCTTGAGTAACGTC. This encodes CASSPAQGALSNV.

V usage is TRBV30 and J usage is TRBJ1-2; possible D gene TRBD1, 6 bases. Trimming cost V 2 bases and J 6 bases, with 16 bases left between them. This CDR3 is built from 14 residues. Germline CDR1 and CDR2: GTSNPN and SVGIG (reference sequence). Here the CDR3 reads CAWSYLQGWDGYTF. As DNA, the CDR3 is TGTGCCTGGAGTTACCTCCAGGGGTGGGATGGCTACACCTTC.

The chain has TRBV23-1 and TRBJ1-2; D is uncertain. TRBV23-1 is an open reading frame whose function is uncertain. CDR3 length: 18 amino acids. Between the trimmed V and J ends, which lost 0 bases and 4 bases, there was a span of 21 bases. This chain's CDR3 is CASSQSRAREGYGYGYTF. CDR3 DNA: TGCGCCAGCAGTCAATCGCGGGCCCGGGAGGGATACGGCTATGGCTACACCTTC.

V usage is TRBV21-1 and J usage is TRBJ1-4; no check of the table's D call, TRBD1, against the DNA was made. TRBV21-1 is tagged as a pseudogene. The CDR3 extends over 15 amino acids. The CDR3 DNA is TGTGCCAGCAGCACCAGGACAGGGAGGAGCGAAAAACTGTTTTTT. Protein product: CASSTRTGRSEKLFF.

The chain carries TRBV5-4 and TRBJ2-5; 7 bases line up with TRBD1. Germline lookup yields CDR1 SGHNT and CDR2 YYREEE (reference sequence). Trimming at V came to 0 bases and at J to 3 bases, leaving 8 bases not matched to a gene. The CDR3 is 16 amino acids. The CDR3 DNA follows: TGTGCCAGCAGCTTGGGTTATAGGGACAGAAAAGAGACCCAGTACTTC. Its translation is CASSLGYRDRKETQYF. The variable domain in full, with the rest retrieved from reference TRBV5-4 and TRBJ2-5, is ETGVTQSPTHLIKTRGQQVTLRCSSQSGHNTVSWYQQALGQGPQFIFQYYREEENGRGNFPPRFSGLQFPNYSSELNVNALELDDSALYLCASSLGYRDRKETQYFGPGTRLLVL.

The rearrangement uses TRBV18 and TRBJ2-1; 7 nucleotides align to TRBD2. CDR1 is KGHSH, CDR2 LQKENI, per germline. The V gene end was trimmed by 2 bases and the J gene end by 5 bases; junction bases not matched to a gene: 3. The CDR3 consists of 14 residues. Here the CDR3 reads CASSPGDYDNEQFF. Written as DNA, the CDR3 is TGTGCCAGCTCACCAGGGGACTATGACAATGAGCAGTTCTTC.

Only a few counts were recorded for this clone. The chain carries TRBV10-3 and TRBJ2-1; D might be TRBD2 (6 bases). The CDR3 totals 16 residues. CDR1 is ENHRY, CDR2 SYGVKD, per germline. V gave up 4 bases and J gave up 0 bases, with 13 bases separating them. CDR3 protein: CAISAAAGFSYNEQFF. The CDR3, as DNA: TGTGCCATCAGTGCGGCTGCGGGATTCTCCTACAATGAGCAGTTCTTC.

This clone is a singleton in its sample. V and J are TRBV7-9 and TRBJ1-5; TRBD1 is a possible D gene (5 bases). V was clipped by 1 base and J by 5 bases, with 15 bases between them. Germline values: CDR1 SEHNR, CDR2 FQNEAQ (reference sequence). The CDR3 totals 16 residues. The CDR3, as DNA: TGTGCCAGCAGCTTAGGTTTCGGCAGGGAACATCAGCCCCAGCATTTT. This gives the protein CASSLGFGREHQPQHF.

A single count supports this clone. The V and J genes are TRBV9 and TRBJ1-1; 7 bases agree with TRBD1. The length of the CDR3 is 15 residues. Germline V gene data show CDR1 as SGDLS and CDR2 as YYNGEE. Unmatched junction bases numbered 13, after V lost 4 bases and J lost 7 bases. CDR3 in amino acids: CASSSLTEGGLEAFF. DNA for the CDR3: TGTGCCAGCAGCTCCCTAACGGAAGGGGGCCTTGAAGCTTTCTTT.

The chain recombines TRBV7-9 with TRBJ2-2; TRBD1 aligns across 9 bases. Germline values: CDR1 SEHNR, CDR2 FQNEAQ (reference sequence). The CDR3 covers 17 residues. V shed 5 bases and J 5 bases; nucleotides not matched to a gene: 12. DNA of the CDR3: TGTGCCAGCAGCCCCTCCCCGGACAGGGGAGGGACCGGGGAGCTGTTTTTT. Translated: CASSPSPDRGGTGELFF.

The chain couples TRBV30 to TRBJ2-3; TRBD2 agrees at 7 bases. J gave up 2 bases and V 0 bases, and 5 bases lay outside the gene matches. Germline V gives CDR1 GTSNPN, CDR2 SVGIG (reference sequence). The CDR3 contains 15 residues. DNA for the CDR3: TGTGCCTGGAGTGTTTGGCGGGGGATCACAGATACGCAGTATTTT. This sequence encodes CAWSVWRGITDTQYF.

This sequence joins TRBV5-1 and TRBJ2-7; 8 bases map to TRBD1. The CDR3 contains 19 residues. The V gene's germline CDR1 is SGHRS and CDR2 YFSETQ. V was pared by 0 bases and J by 0 bases, with 14 bases of the junction left unmatched. The chain's CDR3 is CASSLARSRPGQVSYEQYF. The CDR3 DNA follows: TGCGCCAGCAGCTTGGCCCGAAGTCGACCGGGACAGGTCTCCTACGAGCAGTACTTC.

This clone was seen a few times. The rearrangement joins TRBV6-2 or TRBV6-3 to TRBJ2-7; 9 positions agree with TRBD1. Germline loops: CDR1 MNHEY, CDR2 SVGEGT. The CDR3 contains 17 residues. V was pared by 4 bases and J by 5 bases, with 15 bases of the junction left unmatched. As DNA, the CDR3 is TGTGCCAGCAGTTCCGGGACAGGGCCTACCCTATTGCACGAGCAGTACGTC. This sequence encodes CASSSGTGPTLLHEQYV.

The rearrangement joins TRBV11-2 to TRBJ1-4, with 9 bases lining up with TRBD1. Trimming removed 5 bases from V and 10 bases from J; junction bases left unmatched: 8. This CDR3 region has 14 residues. CDR1 and CDR2 from the germline V gene are SGHAT and FQNNGV. This chain's CDR3 is CASSPRDREGKLFF. In DNA, the CDR3 is TGTGCCAGCAGCCCCCGGGACAGGGAAGGAAAACTGTTTTTT.

A few counts support this clone. V usage is TRBV7-9 and J usage is TRBJ2-1; a possible D gene is TRBD2 (5 bases). Between the trimmed V and J ends, which lost 1 base and 9 bases, there was a span of 10 bases. Germline lookup yields CDR1 SEHNR and CDR2 FQNEAQ (reference sequence). The CDR3 has 13 amino acids. CDR3 amino acids: CASSLESRGEQFF. CDR3 bases: TGTGCCAGCAGCTTAGAGAGCCGGGGTGAGCAGTTCTTC. Complete variable domain (other parts from reference TRBV7-9 and TRBJ2-1): DTGVSQNPRHKITKRGQNVTFRCDPISEHNRLYWYRQTLGQGPEFLTYFQNEAQLEKSRLLSDRFSAERPKGSFSTLEIQRTEQGDSAMYLCASSLESRGEQFFGPGTRLTVL.

V and J are TRBV18 and TRBJ1-1; 7 positions agree with TRBD1. This CDR3 contains 14 residues. Germline CDR1 KGHSH, CDR2 LQKENI. Unmatched junction bases numbered 1, after V lost 3 bases and J lost 0 bases. The CDR3 region has the DNA TGTGCCAGCTCACCGACAGGGATGAACACTGAAGCTTTCTTT. Translated, it gives CASSPTGMNTEAFF.

The gene calls are TRBV9 and TRBJ1-2; 10 bases map to TRBD1. V was clipped by 7 bases and J by 3 bases; unmatched bases: 6. CDR3 length: 14 amino acids. Looked up from germline, CDR1 is SGDLS and CDR2 is YYNGEE. CDR3 DNA: TGTGCCAGCGCTTCCGGGACAGGGGACTATGGCTACACCTTC. Amino acids: CASASGTGDYGYTF.

The chain couples TRBV21-1 to TRBJ1-2; the table's D call, TRBD1, has no DNA check behind it. TRBV21-1 is reported as a pseudogene. The length of the CDR3 is 14 residues. The CDR3 nucleotides are TGTGCCAGCAGCACGACCGACAGGGAGGATGGCTACACCTTC. Protein: CASSTTDREDGYTF.

V is TRBV15 and J is TRBJ1-5; D is possibly TRBD1 (6 bases). Germline lookup yields CDR1 LNHNV and CDR2 YYDKDF (reference sequence). The CDR3 has 16 amino acids. Trimming took off 1 base at V and 3 bases at J, with 13 bases between the two ends. CDR3 coding DNA: TGTGCCACCAGCAGAGTCCTACAGGGAAACAATCAGCCCCAGCATTTT. The encoded protein is CATSRVLQGNNQPQHF.

The genes are TRBV14 and TRBJ2-3; 7 nucleotides align to TRBD1. Per the germline V gene, CDR1 is SGHDN and CDR2 is FVKESK. V gave up 8 bases and J gave up 5 bases; unmatched junction bases: 10. This CDR3 is built from 14 residues. The CDR3 loop reads CASAGGYVLDTQYF. The CDR3 DNA reads TGTGCCAGCGCAGGGGGTTATGTATTAGATACGCAGTATTTT.

V is TRBV5-3 and J is TRBJ2-2; TRBD2 aligns across 9 bases. TRBV5-3 is classed as an ORF, of uncertain function. The V and J ends lost 4 bases and 6 bases, in that order; junction bases with no gene match: 13. This CDR3 region has 17 residues. CDR3 nucleotide sequence: TGTGCCAGAAGCGGGGGTAGCGGGAGAGGTAGCCCCGGGGAGCTGTTTTTT. Protein sequence: CARSGGSGRGSPGELFF.

This chain joins TRBV6-5 and TRBJ2-7; maybe TRBD1 (6 bases). The CDR3 covers 13 residues. V lost 6 bases and J 6 bases, leaving 15 bases between the germline ends. CDR1 and CDR2 (germline): MNHEY, SVGAGI. CDR3 protein: CASSLLGAVEQYV. The CDR3 DNA is TGTGCCAGCAGCCTGCTGGGGGCGGTCGAGCAGTACGTC.

V and J are TRBV6-1 and TRBJ1-3; D is unresolved. Per the germline V gene, CDR1 is MNHNS and CDR2 is SASEGT. The V end was cut by 2 bases, the J end by 0 bases, with 8 bases between. CDR3 length: 15 residues. CDR3 loop: CASSEQRYSGNTIYF. The CDR3 DNA is TGTGCCAGCAGTGAACAACGGTACTCTGGAAACACCATATATTTT.

The V gene is TRBV6-5, the J gene TRBJ2-1, with 8 bases aligning to TRBD2. The germline V gene encodes CDR1 MNHEY and CDR2 SVGAGI. V was clipped by 6 bases and J by 8 bases; unmatched bases: 9. This CDR3 spans 14 amino acids. Here the CDR3 reads CASSSGGSRHEQFF. In DNA form, the CDR3 reads TGTGCCAGCAGCTCGGGGGGGTCCCGACATGAGCAGTTCTTC.

The J gene is TRBJ1-4, the V gene TRBV30; D possibly corresponds to TRBD1 (5 bases). This CDR3 contains 14 residues. V lost 3 bases and J 4 bases, leaving 12 bases between the germline ends. Germline V gene sequence: CDR1 GTSNPN, CDR2 SVGIG (reference sequence). Here the CDR3 reads CAWREQVLNEKLFF. CDR3 sequence (DNA): TGTGCCTGGAGGGAACAGGTGCTTAATGAAAAACTGTTTTTT. Combining the CDR3 with reference TRBV30 and TRBJ1-4 gives the whole variable domain SQTIHQWPATLVQPVGSPLSLECTVEGTSNPNLYWYRQAAGRGLQLLFYSVGIGQISSEVPQNLSASRPQDRQFILSSKKLLLSDSGFYLCAWREQVLNEKLFFGSGTQLSVL.

The chain couples TRBV5-8 to TRBJ1-1; possible D gene TRBD1, 5 bases. Trimming took 2 bases from V and 4 from J, leaving 24 bases between them. Germline V gene lookup returns CDR1 SGHTS and CDR2 YDEGEE. There are 18 residues in the CDR3. The CDR3 nucleotides are TGTGCCAGCAGCTTATATTGGTGGAGTCCTGGGGGGAGCACTGAAGCTTTCTTT. Translation gives CASSLYWWSPGGSTEAFF.